Listed below are T cell receptor beta chains from one sample, sequenced in a study of OX40 agonist ivuxolimab in advanced cancers. Profiling relied on immunoSEQ multiplex PCR, and the TCRdb table lists in-frame clones only, not all of them. The repertoire includes over 90,000 clones, roughly 95% of them detected once, and around 0.17% sits in the top ten. Sequencing was performed on CD4+ or CD8+ T cells sorted from blood, taken in a trial of the OX40 agonist ivuxolimab. The receptors here all came from an adult with an advanced solid tumor such as melanoma, head and neck, liver or kidney cancer. CDR3s include the opening cysteine and the closing phenylalanine or tryptophan. D genes are given only for firm matches. Where a row states a size, it is once, few, many or the class of an expanded clone; other rows omit it.

j_gene: TRBJ2-1; abundance: NA; v_gene: TRBV7-9; d_gene: NA; CDR3aa: CASSLGSSSYNEQFF; CDR3nt: TGTGCCAGCAGCTTAGGGAGCTCCTCCTACAATGAGCAGTTCTTC
j_gene: TRBJ1-5; abundance: NA; v_gene: TRBV5-3; d_gene: TRBD1; CDR3aa: CARSLKGASNQPQHF; CDR3nt: TGTGCCAGAAGCTTGAAGGGGGCAAGCAATCAGCCCCAGCATTTT
j_gene: TRBJ2-7; abundance: NA; v_gene: TRBV2; d_gene: NA; CDR3aa: CASSARGYYEQYF; CDR3nt: TGTGCCAGCAGTGCAAGGGGGTACTACGAGCAGTACTTC
j_gene: TRBJ2-7; abundance: NA; v_gene: TRBV4-3; d_gene: NA; CDR3aa: CASSQGDSGTYEQYF; CDR3nt: TGCGCCAGCAGCCAAGGGGATAGCGGTACCTACGAGCAGTACTTC
j_gene: TRBJ2-3; abundance: NA; v_gene: TRBV9; d_gene: NA; CDR3aa: CASSVDSSLNTQYF; CDR3nt: TGTGCCAGCAGCGTAGACAGTAGTTTGAATACGCAGTATTTT
j_gene: TRBJ2-1; abundance: NA; v_gene: TRBV27; d_gene: TRBD2; CDR3aa: CASSPGLAGVQEQFF; CDR3nt: TGTGCCAGCAGTCCCGGACTAGCGGGAGTTCAGGAGCAGTTCTTC
j_gene: TRBJ2-1; abundance: NA; v_gene: TRBV29-1; d_gene: NA; CDR3aa: CSVIFNEQFF; CDR3nt: TGCAGCGTTATCTTCAATGAGCAGTTCTTC
j_gene: TRBJ1-5; abundance: once; v_gene: TRBV28; d_gene: TRBD1; CDR3aa: CASSSPWTGWSLPYSNQPQHF; CDR3nt: TGTGCCAGCAGTTCACCCTGGACAGGTTGGTCTCTGCCCTATAGCAATCAGCCCCAGCATTTT
j_gene: TRBJ2-2; abundance: once; v_gene: TRBV7-2; d_gene: NA; CDR3aa: CASSLKVGLVAGELFF; CDR3nt: TGTGCCAGCAGCTTAAAAGTGGGCCTTGTCGCCGGGGAGCTGTTTTTT
j_gene: TRBJ1-4; abundance: NA; v_gene: TRBV5-1; d_gene: TRBD1; CDR3aa: CASSSYPGTAGEKLFF; CDR3nt: TGCGCCAGCAGCTCATACCCAGGGACAGCGGGTGAAAAACTGTTTTTT
j_gene: TRBJ2-7; abundance: NA; v_gene: TRBV18; d_gene: TRBD1; CDR3aa: CASSPPLQGSPYEQYF; CDR3nt: TGTGCCAGCTCACCACCGCTACAGGGGTCCCCCTACGAGCAGTACTTC
j_gene: TRBJ2-7; abundance: once; v_gene: TRBV5-8; d_gene: NA; CDR3aa: CASSLTGPYEQYF; CDR3nt: TGTGCCAGCAGCTTGACAGGGCCCTACGAGCAGTACTTC
j_gene: TRBJ1-2; abundance: NA; v_gene: TRBV6-1; d_gene: NA; CDR3aa: CASSEAPGGDYGYTF; CDR3nt: TGTGCCAGCAGTGAAGCCCCCGGGGGTGACTATGGCTACACCTTC
j_gene: TRBJ2-7; abundance: NA; v_gene: TRBV27; d_gene: TRBD1; CDR3aa: CASSDAGTGAYEQYF; CDR3nt: TGTGCCAGCAGTGATGCCGGGACAGGGGCCTACGAGCAGTACTTC
j_gene: TRBJ2-3; abundance: NA; v_gene: TRBV5-1; d_gene: NA; CDR3aa: CASSLPGILRGDTQYF; CDR3nt: TGCGCCAGCAGCTTGCCCGGGATCCTAAGAGGAGATACGCAGTATTTT
j_gene: TRBJ2-7; abundance: NA; v_gene: TRBV5-1; d_gene: TRBD1; CDR3aa: CASSRRTRQGIPYEQYF; CDR3nt: TGCGCCAGCAGCCGCCGTACCCGACAGGGGATCCCCTACGAGCAGTACTTC
j_gene: TRBJ1-1; abundance: NA; v_gene: TRBV19; d_gene: NA; CDR3aa: CASRIGRNGDTEAFF; CDR3nt: TGTGCCAGTAGGATTGGACGGAATGGAGACACTGAAGCTTTCTTT
j_gene: TRBJ1-1; abundance: NA; v_gene: TRBV6-6; d_gene: NA; CDR3aa: CASSYAKWRMNTEAFF; CDR3nt: TGTGCCAGCAGTTACGCCAAGTGGAGGATGAACACTGAAGCTTTCTTT
j_gene: TRBJ1-6; abundance: NA; v_gene: TRBV5-4; d_gene: NA; CDR3aa: CASSFGGEGSSPLHF; CDR3nt: TGTGCCAGCAGCTTTGGGGGGGAAGGGAGTTCACCCCTCCACTTT
j_gene: TRBJ2-3; abundance: NA; v_gene: TRBV7-9; d_gene: TRBD2; CDR3aa: CASSSRGGSTDTQYF; CDR3nt: TGTGCCAGCAGCTCACGGGGGGGTAGCACAGATACGCAGTATTTT
j_gene: TRBJ1-4; abundance: NA; v_gene: TRBV7-3; d_gene: NA; CDR3aa: CASSPGSNEKLFF; CDR3nt: TGTGCCAGCAGCCCCGGGAGTAATGAAAAACTGTTTTTT
j_gene: TRBJ2-3; abundance: NA; v_gene: TRBV2; d_gene: NA; CDR3aa: CASSEAGDNTQYF; CDR3nt: TGTGCCAGCAGTGAGGCAGGGGATAATACGCAGTATTTT